This T cell receptor (beta chain) was identified during a study of T cells after yellow fever vaccination. TCRdb redid the calling of the 5' RACE reads with MiXCR, one entry per CDR3 protein. Among 450,000 to 550,000 distinct CDR3 sequences listed, roughly 19% were seen once. Germline V gene lookup returns CDR1 SGHAT and CDR2 FQNNGV. This CDR3 region has 14 residues. The V and J ends lost 3 bases and 4 bases respectively, with 12 bases between them. The study, taken as a whole, reports: The appearance of a small share of clonotypes in both CD4 and CD8 compartments was observed. Clones that expanded after primary vaccination mostly reappeared after the booster (roughly 97% CD4, 88% CD8).

This clonotype turned up a few times. Its antigen is unknown. The material sequenced was PBMCs, taken 15 days after the yellow fever booster vaccination. The chain recombines TRBV11-2 with TRBJ2-5, with D possibly being TRBD2 (6 bases). This receptor was taken from a man aged 30-40 years who received the YFV17D yellow fever vaccine. This CDR3 is CASSFTSSRETQYF. The CDR3 DNA reads TGTGCCAGCAGCTTTACTAGCTCCCGAGAGACCCAGTACTTC.